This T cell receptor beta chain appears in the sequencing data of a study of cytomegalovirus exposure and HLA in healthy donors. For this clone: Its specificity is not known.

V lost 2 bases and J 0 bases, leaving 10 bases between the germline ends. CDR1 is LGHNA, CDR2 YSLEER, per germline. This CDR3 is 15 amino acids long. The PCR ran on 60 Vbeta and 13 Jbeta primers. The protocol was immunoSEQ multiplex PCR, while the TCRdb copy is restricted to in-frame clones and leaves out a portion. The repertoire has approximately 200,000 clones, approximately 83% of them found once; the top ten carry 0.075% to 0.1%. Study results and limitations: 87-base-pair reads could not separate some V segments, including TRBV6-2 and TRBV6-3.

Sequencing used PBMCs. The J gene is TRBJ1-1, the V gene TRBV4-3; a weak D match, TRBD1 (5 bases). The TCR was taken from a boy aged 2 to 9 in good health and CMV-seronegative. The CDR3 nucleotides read TGCGCCAGCAGCCAACGACAGCACATGAACACTGAAGCTTTCTTT. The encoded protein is CASSQRQHMNTEAFF.